The entry that follows covers one T cell receptor (beta chain) sequence. The antigen remains undetermined. It was with 60 Vbeta and 13 Jbeta primers that the PCR ran. Clones were read by immunoSEQ multiplex PCR, and TCRdb kept only the in-frame ones, dropping some. The sample contains 70,000 to 95,000 clones, 70% to 90% of which appear only once. The sample comes from a study of cytomegalovirus exposure and HLA in healthy donors. The study's findings and limits: For TCR beta chains, V- and J-gene trimming was later linked to a missense DCLRE1C variant.

V dropped 2 bases and J dropped 2 bases, with 13 bases sitting between them. The CDR3 spans 15 residues. Germline loops: CDR1 MNHEY, CDR2 SMNVEV (reference sequence). Sequencing was carried out using PBMCs. This receptor was taken from a woman aged 18 to 35 in good health and CMV-seropositive. The chain links TRBV27 to TRBJ2-7, with a tentative D call TRBD1 (6 bases). The CDR3 DNA follows: TGTGCCAGCAGTTTACACGGGACAAGGACCTACGAGCAGTACTTC. It codes for CASSLHGTRTYEQYF.